The rows below give T cell receptor beta chains drawn from one sample of a study of blood T cell repertoires in COVID-19. Profiled with immunoSEQ multiplex PCR; TCRdb holds only in-frame clones, not every one. The sample lists 300,000 to 400,000 clones, about four fifths seen once, with about 3% in the top ten. The specimen sequenced was peripheral blood. These receptors all stem from a man aged 25 to 45 with active or convalescent COVID-19. CDR3s include the opening cysteine and the closing phenylalanine or tryptophan. The D gene is left open where the match is weak. Clone size is not always given. Where it is, it says once, few, many or a class for expanded clones.

clone_size j_call d_call cdr3_length v_call cdr3_aa cdr3_nt
. TRBJ1-5 . 15 TRBV6-1 CASSEARALGQPQHF TGTGCCAGCAGTGAAGCGCGGGCACTCGGACAGCCCCAGCATTTT
. TRBJ1-1 . 14 TRBV5-5 CASSLAIMNTEAFF TGTGCCAGCAGCTTAGCGATTATGAACACTGAAGCTTTCTTT
. TRBJ1-6 . 13 TRBV11-3 CASSRTYNSPLHF TGTGCCAGCAGCCGGACTTATAATTCACCCCTCCACTTT
. TRBJ2-3 . 14 TRBV5-1 CASSLGDSTDTQYF TGCGCCAGCAGCTTGGGGGACTCCACAGATACGCAGTATTTT
. TRBJ2-1 TRBD2 17 TRBV4-1 CASSQDGTSVTHNEQFF TGCGCCAGCAGCCAAGATGGTACTAGCGTAACCCACAATGAGCAGTTCTTC
. TRBJ1-6 . 12 TRBV19 CASSNREKPLHF TGTGCCAGTAGTAACAGGGAAAAGCCCCTCCACTTT
. TRBJ2-7 TRBD2 14 TRBV5-1 CASSATSGVYEQYF TGCGCCAGCAGCGCCACTAGCGGGGTCTACGAGCAGTACTTC
. TRBJ1-4 TRBD1 15 TRBV2 CASSAPGQENEKLFF TGTGCCAGCAGCGCCCCGGGACAGGAAAATGAAAAACTGTTTTTT
. TRBJ1-6 . 17 TRBV30 CAWSPGWGASYNSPLHF TGTGCCTGGAGTCCAGGGTGGGGCGCGTCCTATAATTCACCCCTCCACTTT
. TRBJ2-1 TRBD2 15 TRBV4-1 CASSQLAGGYNEQFF TGCGCCAGCAGCCAACTAGCGGGGGGGTACAATGAGCAGTTCTTC
. TRBJ2-3 TRBD1 15 TRBV2 CASSVRTGGQDTQYF TGTGCCAGCAGTGTTAGGACAGGGGGGCAAGATACGCAGTATTTT
few TRBJ1-2 . 14 TRBV7-9 CASSLGTASYGYTF TGTGCCAGCAGCTTAGGGACAGCCAGCTATGGCTACACCTTC
. TRBJ1-2 . 15 TRBV6-6 CASSLLGTAAYGYTF TGTGCCAGCAGTCTTCTCGGGACTGCAGCATATGGCTACACCTTC
few TRBJ1-5 . 13 TRBV5-1 CASSFRGNQPQHF TGCGCCAGCAGCTTCCGGGGCAATCAGCCCCAGCATTTT
. TRBJ1-6 . 14 TRBV30 CAWTSGRAESPLHF TGTGCCTGGACGTCGGGCAGGGCGGAATCACCCCTCCACTTT
. TRBJ1-1 . 13 TRBV5-6 CASSLGGSTEAFF TGTGCCAGCAGCTTGGGAGGGAGCACTGAAGCTTTCTTT
. TRBJ1-2 TRBD1 13 TRBV18 CASSQDRGSGYTF TGTGCCAGCTCACAGGACAGGGGGTCTGGCTACACCTTC
. TRBJ1-1 TRBD1 14 TRBV19 CASSGGQGGSEAFF TGTGCCAGTAGTGGAGGACAGGGAGGTTCTGAAGCTTTCTTT
. TRBJ2-7 . 14 TRBV29-1 CSCWDRQGGHEQYF TGCAGCTGTTGGGATCGGCAGGGCGGCCACGAGCAGTACTTC
. TRBJ1-6 . 16 TRBV5-4 CASSNHWEQEGSPLHF TGTGCCAGCAGTAACCACTGGGAACAGGAGGGTTCACCCCTCCACTTT
. TRBJ1-3 . 13 TRBV30 CAGTLGSGNTIYF TGTGCCGGGACTCTAGGCTCTGGAAACACCATATATTTT
few TRBJ2-7 . 15 TRBV11-2 CASSLGPTEVYEQYF TGTGCCAGCAGCTTAGGCCCGACAGAAGTTTACGAGCAGTACTTC
. TRBJ1-1 . 15 TRBV19 CASRPGRGIYTEAFF TGTGCCAGTAGGCCGGGCCGGGGGATTTACACTGAAGCTTTCTTT
. TRBJ2-7 TRBD1 14 TRBV27 CASLKRTGAYEQYF TGTGCCAGCCTTAAAAGGACAGGGGCCTACGAGCAGTACTTC
. TRBJ2-7 TRBD2 17 TRBV19 CASSIEASGSPRHEQYF TGTGCCAGTAGTATAGAGGCTAGCGGGAGCCCCCGCCACGAGCAGTACTTC
few TRBJ2-2 . 13 TRBV7-2 CASSLAGAGELFF TGTGCCAGCAGCTTAGCTGGAGCCGGGGAGCTGTTTTTT
. TRBJ1-2 . 15 TRBV6-1 CASSEVAGPNYGYTF TGTGCCAGCAGTGAAGTGGCAGGGCCGAACTATGGCTACACCTTC
. TRBJ1-4 . 15 TRBV4-2 CASSQERQRNEKLFF TGTGCCAGCAGCCAAGAGAGGCAGAGAAATGAAAAACTGTTTTTT
. TRBJ1-1 TRBD1 14 TRBV29-1 CSVAPLQGASEAFF TGCAGCGTTGCTCCCTTACAGGGGGCAAGTGAAGCTTTCTTT
. TRBJ1-2 TRBD1 16 TRBV5-1 CASSLASLDRARGYTF TGCGCCAGCAGCTTGGCCTCTTTGGACAGGGCTCGAGGCTACACCTTC
few TRBJ2-2 . 13 TRBV30 CAWNPGVTGELFF TGTGCCTGGAACCCAGGGGTCACCGGGGAGCTGTTTTTT
. TRBJ2-3 . 14 TRBV7-3 CASSRGQRADTQYF TGTGCCAGCAGCCGGGGACAACGAGCAGATACGCAGTATTTT
. TRBJ2-7 . 11 TRBV6-5 CASSLLGEQYF TGTGCCAGCAGCCTCCTAGGTGAGCAGTACTTC
. TRBJ2-7 . 14 TRBV3-1/TRBV3-2 CASSEGRVSYEQYF TGTGCCAGCAGCGAAGGGCGGGTTTCCTACGAGCAGTACTTC
few TRBJ2-1 TRBD2 12 TRBV6-5 CASSTPTSGRFF TGTGCCAGCAGTACCCCCACTAGCGGGAGGTTCTTC
. TRBJ2-5 . 14 TRBV10-3 CAISVNSRGGTQYF TGTGCCATCAGTGTGAACTCCCGAGGTGGGACCCAGTACTTC
. TRBJ2-7 . 13 TRBV10-3 CAVGVGGIYEQYF TGTGCCGTCGGTGTAGGGGGTATCTACGAGCAGTACTTC
. TRBJ1-2 . 13 TRBV12-3/TRBV12-4 CASSPREYYGYTF TGTGCCAGCAGTCCTCGCGAGTACTATGGCTACACCTTC
. TRBJ1-5 TRBD1 14 TRBV24-1 CATSDQQGGQPQHF TGTGCCACCAGTGATCAACAGGGGGGCCAGCCCCAGCATTTT
. TRBJ1-4 . 12 TRBV12-3/TRBV12-4 CASSLRYEKLFF TGTGCCAGCAGTTTGCGGTATGAAAAACTGTTTTTT
. TRBJ1-2 . 16 TRBV13 CASSPPPGHPNYGYTF TGTGCCAGCAGCCCCCCCCCGGGACACCCTAACTATGGCTACACCTTC
. TRBJ2-1 . 15 TRBV11-3 CASSSRVAPYNEQFF TGTGCCAGCAGCTCCCGGGTAGCGCCCTACAATGAGCAGTTCTTC
. TRBJ2-5 TRBD1 15 TRBV5-1 CASSGRTGLSETQYF TGCGCCAGCAGCGGGAGGACAGGGCTGTCCGAGACCCAGTACTTC
. TRBJ1-2 . 14 TRBV25-1 CASSARTDFYGYTF TGTGCCAGCAGTGCTAGGACAGATTTTTATGGCTACACCTTC
once TRBJ2-2 . 11 TRBV19 CASSQSGELFF TGTGCCAGTAGTCAGTCCGGGGAGCTGTTTTTT
. TRBJ1-2 TRBD1 14 TRBV4-1 CASSQEQGAYGYTF TGCGCCAGCAGCCAAGAACAGGGGGCGTATGGCTACACCTTC
once TRBJ1-1 TRBD1 14 TRBV28 CASSLTGTGGGAFF TGTGCCAGCAGTTTAACCGGGACAGGGGGAGGGGCTTTCTTT
. TRBJ1-4 TRBD1 14 TRBV30 CAWKAGTGLEKLFF TGTGCCTGGAAGGCCGGGACAGGCCTTGAAAAACTGTTTTTT
. TRBJ1-2 . 13 TRBV6-1 CASSENTGFGYTF TGTGCCAGCAGTGAAAATACAGGGTTTGGCTACACCTTC
. TRBJ1-3 . 12 TRBV7-8 CASSLALNTIYF TGTGCCAGCAGCTTAGCACTGAACACCATATATTTT
. TRBJ2-3 . 14 TRBV4-1 CASSRVSGGDTQYF TGCGCCAGCAGCCGGGTCTCCGGAGGAGATACGCAGTATTTT
few TRBJ2-2 . 13 TRBV6-6 CAIGRANTGELFF TGTGCCATAGGGAGAGCGAACACCGGGGAGCTGTTTTTT
. TRBJ1-2 . 14 TRBV9 CASSVGILESGYTF TGTGCCAGCAGCGTAGGGATCCTGGAGAGTGGCTACACCTTC
. TRBJ2-2 TRBD1 13 TRBV29-1 CSVGTGNTGELFF TGCAGCGTGGGGACAGGGAACACCGGGGAGCTGTTTTTT
. TRBJ1-2 TRBD1 14 TRBV5-6 CASSPPRGSSGYTF TGTGCCAGCAGCCCGCCCAGGGGGTCCAGTGGCTACACCTTC
few TRBJ1-2 TRBD1 14 TRBV5-1 CASSLNRGSYGYTF TGCGCCAGCAGCTTAAACAGGGGTTCCTATGGCTACACCTTC
. TRBJ2-1 . 13 TRBV12-3/TRBV12-4 CASSLAHAGGQFF TGTGCCAGCAGTTTAGCCCACGCCGGGGGACAGTTCTTC
. TRBJ1-4 TRBD1 14 TRBV6-6 CASTVSIGTAKLFF TGTGCCAGCACCGTTTCGATCGGGACAGCGAAACTGTTTTTT